A selection of T cell receptor beta chains follows, all from one sample in a study of T cell responses to AZD1222 COVID-19 vaccine. The assay was immunoSEQ multiplex PCR, and TCRdb's table has in-frame clones only and misses some. The sample consists of 80,000 or so clones, roughly nine tenths of them appearing once. The material was peripheral blood, obtained 28 days after the second AZD1222 dose. The receptor set was obtained from an adult who received the AZD1222 COVID-19 vaccine. Each CDR3 is given with its conserved first and last residue. The order of the fields is V gene, D gene, clone size, J gene, CDR3 protein, CDR3 DNA. D genes are given only for firm matches. Clone size appears in some rows only: once, few, many, or a class for an expanded clone.

TRBV19,-,-,TRBJ1-1,CASSIGSGAMNTEAFF,TGTGCCAGTAGTATCGGTTCAGGGGCCATGAACACTGAAGCTTTCTTT
TRBV7-2,-,-,TRBJ2-5,CASSLWGQETQYF,TGTGCCAGCAGCTTATGGGGCCAAGAGACCCAGTACTTC
TRBV5-1,-,once,TRBJ2-7,CASSLGHRDSYEQYF,TGCGCCAGCAGCCTCGGACACCGCGACTCCTACGAGCAGTACTTC
TRBV2,-,-,TRBJ1-1,CASRKITVTGEAFF,TGTGCCAGCAGAAAGATCACAGTCACCGGGGAAGCTTTCTTT
TRBV9,-,-,TRBJ1-1,CASSVGLLGNTEAFF,TGTGCCAGCAGCGTAGGACTACTCGGGAACACTGAAGCTTTCTTT
TRBV30,TRBD2,few,TRBJ2-1,CAWTSGPYSEQFF,TGTGCCTGGACTAGCGGGCCCTACAGTGAGCAGTTCTTC
TRBV19,-,-,TRBJ1-2,CASSIGAGRIANYGYTF,TGTGCCAGTAGTATAGGCGCCGGGCGGATAGCTAACTATGGCTACACCTTC
TRBV5-6,-,-,TRBJ1-2,CASSLGGLDGYTF,TGTGCCAGCAGCTTGGGAGGGCTGGACGGCTACACCTTC
TRBV4-1,-,once,TRBJ1-1,CASSPPDSTNTEAFF,TGCGCCAGCAGCCCTCCTGACAGCACGAACACTGAAGCTTTCTTT
TRBV7-8,-,-,TRBJ2-7,CASSGPEDSLSYEQYF,TGTGCCAGCAGCGGGCCTGAGGACAGTCTCTCCTACGAGCAGTACTTC
TRBV7-2,-,-,TRBJ1-2,CASSLLGNIYGYTF,TGTGCCAGCAGCTTACTGGGGAATATCTATGGCTACACCTTC
TRBV5-1,-,-,TRBJ1-1,CASSLAAGKTEAFF,TGCGCCAGCAGCTTGGCCGCAGGGAAAACTGAAGCTTTCTTT
TRBV30,-,-,TRBJ2-2,CAWSVKGSSGELFF,TGTGCCTGGAGTGTAAAGGGTTCATCCGGGGAGCTGTTTTTT
TRBV10-3,TRBD2,-,TRBJ2-1,CAISEGLAGGSSSYNEQFF,TGTGCCATCAGTGAAGGACTAGCGGGAGGGTCGAGCTCCTACAATGAGCAGTTCTTC
TRBV11-3,-,-,TRBJ2-1,CASSPSLIGEQFF,TGTGCCAGCAGCCCTTCACTAATAGGTGAGCAGTTCTTC
TRBV5-6,-,-,TRBJ2-7,CASSHTSSTYEQYF,TGTGCCAGCAGCCATACTAGCTCAACCTACGAGCAGTACTTC
TRBV11-3,-,-,TRBJ2-2,CASNQRRKATEELFF,TGTGCCAGCAACCAGAGAAGGAAGGCGACCGAGGAGCTGTTTTTT
TRBV20-1,TRBD1,-,TRBJ2-1,CSTVQGDEQFF,TGCAGTACCGTTCAGGGGGATGAGCAGTTCTTC
TRBV3-1/TRBV3-2,TRBD1,-,TRBJ1-5,CASSRGDRGGSNQPQHF,TGTGCCAGCAGCCGAGGGGACAGGGGGGGTAGCAATCAGCCCCAGCATTTT
TRBV10-3,-,-,TRBJ2-1,CAISEPLDGDEQFF,TGTGCCATCAGTGAACCTCTAGATGGGGACGAGCAGTTCTTC
TRBV25-1,TRBD1,-,TRBJ1-2,CASIKQGESSGYTF,TGTGCCAGCATCAAGCAGGGGGAATCGTCCGGCTACACCTTC
TRBV2,-,-,TRBJ2-7,CASSEGGGNYEQYF,TGTGCCAGCAGTGAGGGAGGAGGTAACTACGAGCAGTACTTC
TRBV12-5,-,-,TRBJ1-4,CASGSQGESEKLFF,TGTGCTAGTGGTTCCCAAGGAGAGTCGGAAAAACTGTTTTTT
TRBV3-1/TRBV3-2,TRBD1,once,TRBJ1-4,CASSGKQGAGEKLFF,TGTGCCAGCAGCGGAAAACAGGGGGCCGGGGAAAAACTGTTTTTT
TRBV9,-,-,TRBJ1-6,CASSYSGQFKSPLHF,TGTGCCAGCTCATACTCAGGCCAGTTTAAGTCACCCCTCCACTTT
TRBV5-6,-,-,TRBJ2-7,CASSLALGRLIYEQYF,TGTGCCAGCAGCTTGGCCCTTGGGAGGCTGATCTACGAGCAGTACTTC
TRBV7-9,TRBD1,-,TRBJ1-5,CASSFSGQGTGQPQHF,TGTGCCAGCAGCTTCTCGGGACAGGGGACGGGTCAGCCCCAGCATTTT
TRBV9,TRBD2,-,TRBJ2-1,CASSVDISGSYNEQFF,TGTGCCAGCAGCGTAGATATTAGCGGGAGCTACAATGAGCAGTTCTTC
TRBV2,-,few,TRBJ1-1,CASSDFEGSTEAFF,TGTGCCAGCAGTGATTTCGAAGGGTCCACTGAAGCTTTCTTT
TRBV6-6,TRBD1,-,TRBJ2-2,CASGQANTGELFF,TGTGCCAGCGGACAGGCGAACACCGGGGAGCTGTTTTTT
TRBV9,TRBD1,-,TRBJ1-2,CASSVAGTGSYGYTF,TGTGCCAGCAGCGTAGCCGGGACAGGGTCCTATGGCTACACCTTC
TRBV30,-,few,TRBJ1-5,CAWSGRGGYQPQHF,TGTGCCTGGAGTGGCCGTGGGGGTTATCAGCCCCAGCATTTT
TRBV18,-,-,TRBJ1-1,CASSPSAGTDNTEAFF,TGTGCCAGCTCACCTTCAGCCGGGACGGATAACACTGAAGCTTTCTTT
TRBV18,-,-,TRBJ1-1,CASSPEGMNTEAFF,TGTGCCAGCTCACCAGAGGGGATGAACACTGAAGCTTTCTTT
TRBV25-1,-,-,TRBJ2-5,CASSAPPQETQYF,TGTGCCAGCAGTGCTCCCCCACAAGAGACCCAGTACTTC
TRBV19,TRBD1,-,TRBJ2-7,CASRHRDSLPEQYF,TGTGCCAGCCGACACCGGGACAGCCTACCCGAGCAGTACTTC
TRBV9,-,-,TRBJ1-5,CASSVAPNQPQHF,TGTGCCAGCAGCGTAGCACCTAATCAGCCCCAGCATTTT
TRBV7-9,-,-,TRBJ2-7,CASSLGVSAGLTDEQYF,TGTGCCAGCAGCTTAGGGGTGAGCGCAGGGTTGACTGACGAGCAGTACTTC
TRBV19,TRBD2,-,TRBJ2-7,CASSTRGRDFGAGYEQYF,TGTGCCAGTAGTACTCGCGGGCGGGACTTCGGAGCGGGATACGAGCAGTACTTC
TRBV15,-,-,TRBJ2-6,CATSRVPGAPSGANVLTF,TGTGCCACCAGCAGAGTCCCGGGGGCCCCCTCTGGGGCCAACGTCCTGACTTTC
TRBV5-1,TRBD1,-,TRBJ2-7,CASSWDGTGDYEQYF,TGCGCCAGCAGCTGGGACGGGACAGGAGATTACGAGCAGTACTTC
TRBV3-1/TRBV3-2,TRBD2,-,TRBJ2-7,CASSQASGTREQYF,TGTGCCAGCAGCCAGGCTAGCGGGACGAGGGAGCAGTACTTC
TRBV7-2,TRBD1,-,TRBJ1-5,CASSLRQGSNQPQHF,TGTGCCAGCAGCTTAAGACAGGGCAGCAATCAGCCCCAGCATTTT
TRBV2,-,-,TRBJ2-7,CASSEVEGFLSYEQYF,TGTGCCAGCAGTGAAGTAGAAGGGTTCCTCTCCTACGAGCAGTACTTC